This is a list of T cell receptor beta chains from one sample in a study of cytomegalovirus exposure and HLA in healthy donors. Only in-frame clones appear in the TCRdb table, and some are missing; sequencing was by immunoSEQ multiplex PCR. Found here are 100,000 to 150,000 clones, around 69% of them singletons; the top ten hold about 7.8%. Sequencing was performed on PBMCs. These receptors were taken from a woman aged 40-49 years in good health and CMV-seropositive. CDR3s include the opening cysteine and the closing phenylalanine or tryptophan. A D gene is named only where the DNA matches it firmly. The size of a clone is reported for some rows only, either as once, few or many, or as a class for expanded clones.

V gene,J gene,D gene,clone size,CDR3 DNA,CDR3 protein
TRBV11-3,TRBJ2-1,TRBD1,.,TGTGCCAGCAGCTTAGTTGGGACAGCCTACAATGAGCAGTTCTTC,CASSLVGTAYNEQFF
TRBV2,TRBJ1-1,TRBD1,.,TGTGCCAGCACAGGACAGGGGCGGACTGAAGCTTTCTTT,CASTGQGRTEAFF
TRBV9,TRBJ1-1,.,.,TGTGCCAGCAGCGTAGCGGCAGGGGATGGTAAGAACACTGAAGCTTTCTTT,CASSVAAGDGKNTEAFF
TRBV6-5,TRBJ1-2,TRBD1,.,TGTGCCAGCAGCCGGGACAGGAACTATGGCTACACCTTC,CASSRDRNYGYTF
TRBV5-4,TRBJ1-2,TRBD1,.,TGTGCCAGCAGCGTCGACAGGGACGGAGGCTACACCTTC,CASSVDRDGGYTF
TRBV27,TRBJ2-7,.,.,TGTGCCAGCAGTTTATTGGCACGAAGCTCCTACGAGCAGTACTTC,CASSLLARSSYEQYF
TRBV21-1,TRBJ1-5,.,.,TGTGCCAGCTATAGCAATCAGCCCCAGCATTTT,CASYSNQPQHF
TRBV9,TRBJ1-2,.,.,TGTGCCAGCAGCCCCAGGGTCGGGGGCTATGGCTACACCTTC,CASSPRVGGYGYTF
TRBV7-6,TRBJ2-3,.,.,TGTGCCAGCAGCTTCGCGGGGTCGAGTACGCAGTATTTT,CASSFAGSSTQYF
TRBV7-9,TRBJ2-7,TRBD1,.,TGTGCCAGCAGGAGGATGGGGACAGGGCCTTACGAGCAGTACTTC,CASRRMGTGPYEQYF
TRBV6-5,TRBJ1-1,.,.,TGTGCCGGAACCACAGGGTACGGAACTGAAGCTTTCTTT,CAGTTGYGTEAFF
TRBV13,TRBJ2-5,.,.,TGTGCCAGCAGCTTTGCGGAGACCCAGTACTTC,CASSFAETQYF
TRBV5-1,TRBJ2-1,.,.,TGCGCCAGCAGCTTGGTACCAGGGTCGAGTAATGAGCAGTTCTTC,CASSLVPGSSNEQFF
TRBV7-6,TRBJ2-5,TRBD2,few,TGTGCCAGCAGCTTATTTAGCGGGGGTCTTGAGACCCAGTACTTC,CASSLFSGGLETQYF
TRBV2,TRBJ2-2,TRBD1,few,TGTGCCAGCAGCGACCCCGGGACAGCGTTGAACACCGGGGAGCTGTTTTTT,CASSDPGTALNTGELFF
TRBV4-3,TRBJ2-7,.,once,TGCGCCAGCAGCCAAGATATAATGGAGTACGAGCAGTACTTC,CASSQDIMEYEQYF
TRBV4-3,TRBJ1-5,TRBD1,.,TGCGCCAGCAGCCAAGAAGGGACAGGGGTTTCGTGGGGTGATAGCAATCAGCCCCAGCATTTT,CASSQEGTGVSWGDSNQPQHF